The 22 T cell receptor beta chains below were found in one sample sequenced in a study of regulatory T cells in long-lasting Graves disease. Specified time point: newly diagnosed GD, antithyroid drugs for less than 3 months. The authors made the TCR library using RNA they extracted from PBMCs. Building of the TCR beta libraries involved iRepertoire HTBI primers and Arm-PCR of CDR3 regions. One entry per CDR3 protein, called by TCRdb with MiXCR from the multiplex PCR reads. In the table there are about 420,000 distinct CDR3 sequences, approximately 16% of which are singletons. The same sample was also used in a study of T cells in Graves' hyperthyroidism and ophthalmopathy.

The sequences come from peripheral blood mononuclear cells (PBMCs), collected at new diagnosis, from a patient treated with antithyroid drugs. These receptors were collected from a woman aged 18-35 years with Graves disease.

This clonotype was detected ten times or more. The chain recombines TRBV20-1 with TRBJ2-1, with 12 bases fitting TRBD2. Germline V lookup: CDR1 DFQATT, CDR2 SNEGSKA (reference sequence). The CDR3 sequence is 14 residues long. Germline trimming cut 5 bases from V and 5 bases from J; bases unmatched to any gene: 4. The CDR3 is CSARLAGVHNEQFF. For the CDR3, the DNA is TGCAGTGCTCGACTAGCGGGAGTACACAATGAGCAGTTCTTC.

This clonotype has at least ten counts. The V and J genes are TRBV6-2 or TRBV6-3 and TRBJ2-1, with a tentative D call TRBD1 (6 bases). Looked up from germline, CDR1 is MNHEY and CDR2 is SVGEGT. CDR3 size: 17 residues. Trimming took 5 bases from V and 8 from J, leaving 25 bases between them. The DNA for the CDR3 is TGTGCCAGCAGTGAAGCGTGGCAGGGGCGGATTCTAGATGAGCAGTTCTTC. Translating it yields CASSEAWQGRILDEQFF.

There are a few counts of this clonotype. The chain combines TRBV13 with TRBJ2-1; TRBD2 matches 8 bases. The CDR3 covers 13 residues. V gave up 6 bases and J gave up 9 bases; unmatched junction bases: 7. Germline V gene sequence: CDR1 PRHDT, CDR2 FYEKMQ (reference sequence). CDR3: CASSPGGAGEQFF. The CDR3 nucleotides are TGTGCCAGCAGTCCGGGAGGGGCCGGTGAGCAGTTCTTC.

Worth noting for this clonotype: This could be a read error, since a much larger clone is one nucleotide away. The chain uses TRBV5-1 and TRBJ1-2, with 7 bases that match TRBD1. Per germline, CDR1 SGHRS and CDR2 YFSETQ. The V gene end was trimmed by 4 bases and the J gene end by 1 base; junction bases not matched to a gene: 4. This CDR3 contains 14 residues. The DNA for the CDR3 is TGCGCCAGCAGCCCGGGACAGCTTAACTATGGCTACACCTTC. Its protein product is CASSPGQLNYGYTF.

This clonotype was picked up many times. The chain recombines TRBV5-6 with TRBJ1-2; 7 bases are a match to TRBD1. There are 16 residues in the CDR3. V lost 0 bases, J lost 2 bases, and 7 bases stayed unmatched. The germline CDR1 and CDR2 sequences are SGHDT and YYEEEE. In nucleotides, the CDR3 is TGTGCCAGCAGCTTGGGGACAGGTCGATGGAACTATGGCTACACCTTC. Its translation: CASSLGTGRWNYGYTF.

Only a few counts were recorded for this clonotype. V gene TRBV19 combines with J gene TRBJ1-5, with D perhaps TRBD1 (5 bases). Trimming cost V 3 bases and J 5 bases, with 17 bases left between them. The CDR3 is 16 residues long. Per the germline V gene, CDR1 is LNHDA and CDR2 is SQIVND (reference sequence). The CDR3 protein is CASSMGSPGRDQPQHF. The CDR3 DNA follows: TGTGCCAGTAGTATGGGGTCCCCAGGGAGAGATCAGCCCCAGCATTTT.

This clonotype has a count of ten or more. The J gene is TRBJ1-1, the V gene TRBV9; a weak D match, TRBD1 (5 bases). CDR3 length: 16 amino acids. Trimming pared 0 bases from V and 4 bases from J, leaving 16 bases between. The V gene's germline CDR1 is SGDLS and CDR2 YYNGEE. The CDR3, as DNA: TGTGCCAGCAGCGTAGAGGGGCGCGGGTCTTTCACTGAAGCTTTCTTT. Translation gives CASSVEGRGSFTEAFF. The full variable domain, rest sourced from reference TRBV9 and TRBJ1-1, is DSGVTQTPKHLITATGQRVTLRCSPRSGDLSVYWYQQSLDQGLQFLIQYYNGEERAKGNILERFSAQQFPDLHSELNLSSLELGDSALYFCASSVEGRGSFTEAFFGQGTRLTVV.

This clonotype was found many times. The J gene is TRBJ2-5, the V gene TRBV29-1; TRBD2 matches 7 bases. The V gene end was trimmed by 8 bases and the J gene end by 2 bases; junction bases not matched to a gene: 8. Germline V gene sequence: CDR1 SQVTM, CDR2 ANQGSEA. The CDR3 contains 13 residues. The CDR3 is CSTSGEGQETQYF. CDR3 bases: TGCAGCACAAGCGGGGAGGGACAAGAGACCCAGTACTTC.

V gene TRBV28 combines with J gene TRBJ1-4, with D uncertain. CDR3 length: 12 amino acids. Germline assignment: CDR1 MDHEN and CDR2 SYDVKM. V lost 5 bases, J lost 11 bases, and 12 bases lay in between. CDR3 region: CASSISAGKLFF. CDR3 nucleotides: TGTGCCAGCAGTATCTCAGCTGGGAAACTGTTTTTT.

This clonotype was observed at least ten times. The rearrangement joins TRBV2 to TRBJ1-2, with TRBD1 matching 9 bases. The CDR3 runs to 13 residues. Germline V CDR1 and CDR2: SNHLY, FYNNEI. V lost 6 bases, J lost 8 bases, and 7 bases stayed unmatched. The CDR3 is CASSEQGATGYTF. In DNA form, the CDR3 reads TGTGCCAGCAGCGAACAGGGGGCAACCGGCTACACCTTC.

This clonotype was seen a handful of times. The J gene is TRBJ1-1, the V gene TRBV10-1; the D gene is possibly TRBD1 (5 bases). CDR1 and CDR2 (germline): WNHNN, SYGVQD (reference sequence). There are 14 residues in the CDR3. Trimming cost V 8 bases and J 0 bases, with 13 bases left between them. CDR3 region: CASRGGGMNTEAFF. CDR3 DNA sequence: TGCGCCAGCCGGGGGGGTGGCATGAACACTGAAGCTTTCTTT.

This clonotype was detected a few times. This could be a read error, since a much larger clone is one nucleotide away. The chain is built from TRBV2 and TRBJ2-1; D gene uncertain. Germline CDR1 SNHLY, CDR2 FYNNEI. The CDR3 is made up of 10 amino acids. CDR3 residues: CASSEGAARF. The CDR3 nucleotides are TGTGCCAGCAGTGAAGGGGCCGCTAGATTC.

The V and J genes are TRBV29-1 and TRBJ2-1; 10 bases are a match to TRBD1. The CDR3 is 12 amino acids. The germline V gene has CDR1 SQVTM and CDR2 ANQGSEA. Losses at the gene ends were 6 bases for V and 10 bases for J; bases not matched to a gene: 6. The CDR3 nucleotides are TGCAGCGTCCTGACAGGGGGCTACGAGCAGTTCTTC. Translated: CSVLTGGYEQFF.

This chain joins TRBV20-1 and TRBJ2-7, with D unclear. The ends were cut back, 1 base at V and 5 bases at J, with 18 bases in the middle. Germline values: CDR1 DFQATT, CDR2 SNEGSKA (reference sequence). The CDR3 runs 15 residues. The chain's CDR3 is CSARGEPLTPDEQYF. In DNA form, the CDR3 reads TGCAGTGCTAGAGGGGAACCATTGACGCCTGACGAGCAGTACTTC.

This clonotype was recorded a few times. The rearrangement links TRBV7-9 to TRBJ1-4; no reliable D call. V lost 2 bases and J 0 bases, leaving 7 bases between the germline ends. Germline V CDR1 and CDR2: SEHNR, FQNEAQ (reference sequence). The CDR3 is 15 residues long. CDR3 sequence (DNA): TGTGCCAGCAGCTTAAACAGTGCAACTAATGAAAAACTGTTTTTT. The encoded protein is CASSLNSATNEKLFF.

Ten or more counts support this clonotype. This sequence joins TRBV7-2 and TRBJ2-7, with 7 bases matching TRBD1. This CDR3 has 14 amino acids. The junction had 7 bases not matched to a gene; V was cut back by 5 bases and J by 3 bases. Per the germline V gene, CDR1 is SGHTA and CDR2 is FQGNSA. CDR3 sequence: CASSRDRDYYEQYF. The CDR3 coding sequence is TGTGCCAGCAGCCGCGACAGGGATTACTACGAGCAGTACTTC.

This clonotype has only one observation. Being one base from a much bigger clone, this may be a read error. This chain links TRBV7-3 with TRBJ2-3; no definite D call. Germline CDR1 SGHTA, CDR2 FQGTGA. The length of the CDR3 is 15 residues. As DNA, the CDR3 is TGTGCCAGCAGCTTAACCTGGGAACGCACAGATACGCGGTATTTT. Protein sequence: CASSLTWERTDTRYF.

At least ten counts were recorded for this clonotype. The genes are TRBV12-3 or TRBV12-4 and TRBJ2-1; D is perhaps TRBD2 (6 bases). This CDR3 is built from 15 residues. V gave up 7 bases and J gave up 5 bases, with 18 bases separating them. The CDR3 nucleotides read TGTGCCAGCACCCATGTGGGAGGAGGGCACAATGAGCAGTTCTTC. Its translation: CASTHVGGGHNEQFF.

This clonotype was seen repeatedly, ten times or more. The rearrangement links TRBV28 to TRBJ2-4; no reliable D call. The CDR3 is 15 amino acids. Trimming pared 3 bases from V and 1 base from J, leaving 10 bases between. Germline-derived CDR1 and CDR2 are MDHEN and SYDVKM. In DNA form, the CDR3 reads TGTGCCAGCAGTTTTGGCCTCCCGGCCAAAAACATTCAGTACTTC. It is translated as CASSFGLPAKNIQYF.

This clonotype was seen a handful of times. The chain combines TRBV4-2 with TRBJ2-1; 10 nucleotides line up with TRBD2. After removal of 1 base from V and 4 bases from J, the junction contained 7 bases not matched to a gene. The CDR3 totals 17 residues. From germline, CDR1 is LGHNA and CDR2 YNFKEQ. The DNA for the CDR3 is TGTGCCAGCAGCCAAGGACCTAGCGGGAGTGGGTACAATGAGCAGTTCTTC. Its translation: CASSQGPSGSGYNEQFF.

The table lists this clonotype with a few counts. V usage is TRBV7-9 and J usage is TRBJ2-1; 8 bases match TRBD1. CDR3 length: 13 residues. Per the germline V gene, CDR1 is SEHNR and CDR2 is FQNEAQ (reference sequence). The junction had 3 bases not matched to a gene; V was cut back by 1 base and J by 10 bases. CDR3 region: CASSLVDRAEQFF. The DNA for the CDR3 is TGTGCCAGCAGCTTAGTGGACAGGGCAGAGCAGTTCTTC.

Ten or more counts support this clonotype. The rearrangement uses TRBV6-1 and TRBJ1-1; 8 bases agree with TRBD1. The CDR3 has 14 residues. V dropped 4 bases and J dropped 10; count of bases not matched to a gene: 11. Germline values: CDR1 MNHNS, CDR2 SASEGT. In nucleotides, the CDR3 is TGTGCCAGCAGTGGCCGGACAGGGCCAGATACAGCTTTCTTT. This encodes CASSGRTGPDTAFF.